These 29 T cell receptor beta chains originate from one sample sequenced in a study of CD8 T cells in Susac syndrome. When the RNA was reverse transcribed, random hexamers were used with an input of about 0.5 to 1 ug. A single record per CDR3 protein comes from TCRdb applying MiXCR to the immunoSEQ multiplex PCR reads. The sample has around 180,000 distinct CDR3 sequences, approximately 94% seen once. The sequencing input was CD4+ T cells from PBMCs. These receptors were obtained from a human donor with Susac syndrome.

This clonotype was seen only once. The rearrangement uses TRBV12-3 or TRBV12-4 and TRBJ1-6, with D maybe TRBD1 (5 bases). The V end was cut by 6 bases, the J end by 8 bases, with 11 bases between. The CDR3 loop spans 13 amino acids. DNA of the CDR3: TGTGCCAGCAGCCGACAGAAACATTCACCCCTCCACTTT. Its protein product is CASSRQKHSPLHF.

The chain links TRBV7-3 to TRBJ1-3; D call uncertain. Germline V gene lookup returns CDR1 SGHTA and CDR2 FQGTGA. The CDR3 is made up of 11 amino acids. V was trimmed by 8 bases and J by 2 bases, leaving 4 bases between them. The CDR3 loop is CASGTGNTIYF. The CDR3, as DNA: TGTGCCAGCGGGACTGGAAACACCATATATTTT.

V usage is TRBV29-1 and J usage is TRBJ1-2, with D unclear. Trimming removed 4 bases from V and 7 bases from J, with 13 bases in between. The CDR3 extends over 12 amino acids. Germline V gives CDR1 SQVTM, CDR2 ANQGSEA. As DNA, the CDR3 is TGCAGCGTTGTAACCGGGCTGAGTGGCTACACCTTC. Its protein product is CSVVTGLSGYTF.

The CDR3 is CASSSDRSTDTQYF. In DNA, the CDR3 is TGTGCCAGCAGCTCGGACAGGAGCACAGATACGCAGTATTTT. The chain has TRBV7-9 and TRBJ2-3, with 7 bases lining up with TRBD1. The germline CDR1 and CDR2 sequences are SEHNR and FQNEAQ (reference sequence). This CDR3 is 14 amino acids long. V gave up 4 bases and J gave up 0 bases; unmatched junction bases: 1.

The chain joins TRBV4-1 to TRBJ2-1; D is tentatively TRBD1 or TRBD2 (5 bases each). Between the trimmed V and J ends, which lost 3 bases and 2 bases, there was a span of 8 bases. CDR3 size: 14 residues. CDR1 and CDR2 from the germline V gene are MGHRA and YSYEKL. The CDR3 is CASSHGTPYNEQFF. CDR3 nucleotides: TGCGCCAGCAGCCACGGGACCCCCTACAATGAGCAGTTCTTC.

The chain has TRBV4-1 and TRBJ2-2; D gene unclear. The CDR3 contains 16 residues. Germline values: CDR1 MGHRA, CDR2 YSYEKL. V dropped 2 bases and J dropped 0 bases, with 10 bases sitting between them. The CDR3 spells CASSQSSIANTGELFF. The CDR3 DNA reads TGCGCCAGCAGCCAATCTTCGATAGCGAACACCGGGGAGCTGTTTTTT.

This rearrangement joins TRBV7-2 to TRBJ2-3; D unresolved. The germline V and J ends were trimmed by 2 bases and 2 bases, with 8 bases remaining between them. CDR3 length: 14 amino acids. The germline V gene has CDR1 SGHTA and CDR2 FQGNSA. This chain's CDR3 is CASSLSPVTDTQYF. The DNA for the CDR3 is TGTGCCAGCAGCTTATCGCCGGTCACAGATACGCAGTATTTT.

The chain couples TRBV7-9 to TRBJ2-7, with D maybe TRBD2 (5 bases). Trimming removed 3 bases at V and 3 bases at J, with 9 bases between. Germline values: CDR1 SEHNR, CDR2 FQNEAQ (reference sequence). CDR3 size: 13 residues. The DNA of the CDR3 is TGTGCCAGCAGCTTGGCGGGCCACTACGAGCAGTACTTC. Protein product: CASSLAGHYEQYF.

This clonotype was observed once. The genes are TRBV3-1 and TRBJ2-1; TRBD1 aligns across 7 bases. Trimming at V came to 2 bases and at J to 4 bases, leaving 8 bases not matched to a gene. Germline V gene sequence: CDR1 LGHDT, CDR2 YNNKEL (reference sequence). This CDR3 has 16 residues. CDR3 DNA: TGTGCCAGCAGCCAAACGACAGGGAATAGGTACAATGAGCAGTTCTTC. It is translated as CASSQTTGNRYNEQFF.

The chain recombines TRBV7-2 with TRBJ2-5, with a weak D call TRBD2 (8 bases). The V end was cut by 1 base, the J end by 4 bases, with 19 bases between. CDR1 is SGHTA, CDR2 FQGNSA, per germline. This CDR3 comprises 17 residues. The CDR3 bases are TGTGCCAGCAGCTTAGTAACCGGGGGGGCAGGGGGAGAGACCCAGTACTTC. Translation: CASSLVTGGAGGETQYF.

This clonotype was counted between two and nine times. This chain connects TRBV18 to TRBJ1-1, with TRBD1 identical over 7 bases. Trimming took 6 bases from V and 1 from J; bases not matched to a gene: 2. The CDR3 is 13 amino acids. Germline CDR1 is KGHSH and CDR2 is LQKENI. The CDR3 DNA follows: TGTGCCAGCTCCGGACAGGCGAACACTGAAGCTTTCTTT. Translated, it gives CASSGQANTEAFF. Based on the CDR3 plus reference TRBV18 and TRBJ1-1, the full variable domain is NAGVMQNPRHLVRRRGQEARLRCSPMKGHSHVYWYRQLPEEGLKFMVYLQKENIIDESGMPKERFSAEFPKEGPSILRIQQVVRGDSAAYFCASSGQANTEAFFGQGTRLTVV.

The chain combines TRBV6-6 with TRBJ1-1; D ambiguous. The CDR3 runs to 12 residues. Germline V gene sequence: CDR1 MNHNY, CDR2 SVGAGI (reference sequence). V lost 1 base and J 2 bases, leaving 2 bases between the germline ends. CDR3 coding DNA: TGTGCCAGCAGTTACTTCAACACTGAAGCTTTCTTT. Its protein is CASSYFNTEAFF.

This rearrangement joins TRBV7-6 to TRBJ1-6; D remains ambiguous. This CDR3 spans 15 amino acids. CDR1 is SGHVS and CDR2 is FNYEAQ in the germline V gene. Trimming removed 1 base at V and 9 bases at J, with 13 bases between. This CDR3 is CASSLEDRAGSPLHF. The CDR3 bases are TGTGCCAGCAGCTTAGAGGATCGGGCAGGTTCACCCCTCCACTTT.

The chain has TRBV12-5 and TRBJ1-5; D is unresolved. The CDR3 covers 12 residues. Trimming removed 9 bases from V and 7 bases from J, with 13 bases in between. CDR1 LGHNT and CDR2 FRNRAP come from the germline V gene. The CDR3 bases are TGTGCTAGCGGAGGTCCGAAGCAGCCCCAGCATTTT. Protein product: CASGGPKQPQHF.

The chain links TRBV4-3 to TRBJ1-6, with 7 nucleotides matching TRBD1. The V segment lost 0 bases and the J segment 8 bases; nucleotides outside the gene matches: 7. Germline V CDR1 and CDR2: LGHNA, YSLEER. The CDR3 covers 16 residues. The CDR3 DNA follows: TGCGCCAGCAGCCAAGAGGCGACAGGGTGGTATTCACCCCTCCACTTT. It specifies CASSQEATGWYSPLHF.

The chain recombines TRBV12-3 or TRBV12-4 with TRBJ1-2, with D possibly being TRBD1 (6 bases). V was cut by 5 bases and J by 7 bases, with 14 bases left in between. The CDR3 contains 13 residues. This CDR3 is CASSAGGAIGYTF. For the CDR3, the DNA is TGTGCCAGCAGTGCTGGGGGGGCGATTGGCTACACCTTC.

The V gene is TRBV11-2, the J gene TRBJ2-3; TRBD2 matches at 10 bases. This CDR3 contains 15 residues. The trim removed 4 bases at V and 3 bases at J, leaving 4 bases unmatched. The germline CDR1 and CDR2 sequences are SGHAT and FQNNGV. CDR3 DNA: TGTGCCAGCAGCTCCCAGCGGGGGGGTACAGATACGCAGTATTTT. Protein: CASSSQRGGTDTQYF.

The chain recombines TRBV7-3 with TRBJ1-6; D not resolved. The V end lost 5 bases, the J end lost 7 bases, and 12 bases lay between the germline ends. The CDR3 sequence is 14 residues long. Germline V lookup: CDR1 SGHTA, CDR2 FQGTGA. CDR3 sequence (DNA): TGTGCCAGCAGCCCAGGTGGGCCCAATTCACCCCTCCACTTT. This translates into CASSPGGPNSPLHF.

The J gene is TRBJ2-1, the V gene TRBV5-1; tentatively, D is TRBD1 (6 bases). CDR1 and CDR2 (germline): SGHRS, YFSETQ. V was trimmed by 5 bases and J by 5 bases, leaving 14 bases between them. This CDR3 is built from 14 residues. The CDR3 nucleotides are TGCGCCAGCAGACAGGGCAATACCCACAATGAGCAGTTCTTC. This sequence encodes CASRQGNTHNEQFF.

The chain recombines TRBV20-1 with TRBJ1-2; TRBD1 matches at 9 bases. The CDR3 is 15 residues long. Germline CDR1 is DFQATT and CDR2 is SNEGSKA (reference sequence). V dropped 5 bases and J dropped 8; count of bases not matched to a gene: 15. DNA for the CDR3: TGCAGTGCTTTAAGTCCCGGGACAGGGAACGACGGCTACACCTTC. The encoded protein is CSALSPGTGNDGYTF.

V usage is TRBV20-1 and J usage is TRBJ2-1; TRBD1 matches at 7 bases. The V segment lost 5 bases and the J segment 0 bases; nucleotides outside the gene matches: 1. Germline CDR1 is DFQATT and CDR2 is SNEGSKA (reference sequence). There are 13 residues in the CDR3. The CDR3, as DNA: TGCAGTGCTCCAGGGGGCTCCTACAATGAGCAGTTCTTC. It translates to CSAPGGSYNEQFF.

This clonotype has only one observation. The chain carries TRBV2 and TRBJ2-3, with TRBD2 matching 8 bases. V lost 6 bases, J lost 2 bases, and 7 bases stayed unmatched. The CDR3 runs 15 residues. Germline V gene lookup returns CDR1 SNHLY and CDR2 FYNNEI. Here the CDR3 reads CASRGGGQFTDTQYF. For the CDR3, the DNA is TGTGCCAGCAGGGGCGGGGGGCAGTTCACAGATACGCAGTATTTT.

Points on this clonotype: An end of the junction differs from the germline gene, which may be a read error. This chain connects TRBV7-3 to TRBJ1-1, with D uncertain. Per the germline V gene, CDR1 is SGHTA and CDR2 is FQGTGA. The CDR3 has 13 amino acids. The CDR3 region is CASSLTAEDEAFF. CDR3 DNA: TGTGCCAGCAGCCTAACGGCGGAGGATGAAGCTTTCTTT.

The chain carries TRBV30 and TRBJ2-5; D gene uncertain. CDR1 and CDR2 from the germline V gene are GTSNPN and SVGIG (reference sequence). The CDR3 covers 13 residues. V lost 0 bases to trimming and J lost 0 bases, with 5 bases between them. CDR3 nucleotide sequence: TGTGCCTGGAGTGTGGGTTACCAAGAGACCCAGTACTTC. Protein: CAWSVGYQETQYF.

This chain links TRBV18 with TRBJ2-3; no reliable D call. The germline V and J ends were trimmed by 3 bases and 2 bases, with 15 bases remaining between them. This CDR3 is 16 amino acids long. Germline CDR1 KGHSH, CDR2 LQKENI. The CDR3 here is CASSPSQVGFTDTQYF. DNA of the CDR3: TGTGCCAGCTCACCCAGCCAGGTGGGGTTCACAGATACGCAGTATTTT.

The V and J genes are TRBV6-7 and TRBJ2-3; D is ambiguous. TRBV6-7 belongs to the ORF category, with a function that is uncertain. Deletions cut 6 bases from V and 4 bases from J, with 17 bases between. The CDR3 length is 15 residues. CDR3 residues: CASRLGPEMPDTQYF. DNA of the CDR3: TGTGCCAGCAGACTTGGACCGGAGATGCCAGATACGCAGTATTTT.

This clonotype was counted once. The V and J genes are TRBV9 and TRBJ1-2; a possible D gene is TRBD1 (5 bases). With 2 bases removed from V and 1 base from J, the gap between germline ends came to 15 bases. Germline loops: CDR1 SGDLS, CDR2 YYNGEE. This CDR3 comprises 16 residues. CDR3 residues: CASSVGPRDGNYGYTF. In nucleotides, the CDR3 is TGTGCCAGCAGCGTCGGACCCCGGGACGGTAACTATGGCTACACCTTC.

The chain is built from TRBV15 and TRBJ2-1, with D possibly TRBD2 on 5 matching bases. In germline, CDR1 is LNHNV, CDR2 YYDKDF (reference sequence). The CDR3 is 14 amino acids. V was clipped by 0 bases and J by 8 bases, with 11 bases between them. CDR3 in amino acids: CATSRDGDAYEQFF. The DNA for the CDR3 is TGTGCCACCAGCAGAGACGGGGATGCATATGAGCAGTTCTTC.

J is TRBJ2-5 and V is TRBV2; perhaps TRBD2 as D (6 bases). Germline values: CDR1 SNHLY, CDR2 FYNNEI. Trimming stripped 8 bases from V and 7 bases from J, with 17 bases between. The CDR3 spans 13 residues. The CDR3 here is CASGGTSSGTQYF. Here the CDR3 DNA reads TGTGCCAGCGGGGGGACGTCCTCAGGGACCCAGTACTTC. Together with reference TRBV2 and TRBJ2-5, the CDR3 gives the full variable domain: EPEVTQTPSHQVTQMGQEVILRCVPISNHLYFYWYRQILGQKVEFLVSFYNNEISEKSEIFDDQFSVERPDGSNFTLKIRSTKLEDSAMYFCASGGTSSGTQYFGPGTRLLVL.